What follows are 28 T cell receptor beta chains derived from one specimen sequenced in a study of T cell repertoires in cytomegalovirus infection. Their recognized antigens are unknown. Via MiXCR, TCRdb re-called the reads, giving one row per CDR3 protein. The sample holds some 900,000 distinct CDR3 sequences, approximately 29% seen once. The input for sequencing was cultured CD8+ T cells from PBMCs, taken from culture after CMV antigen stimulation. These receptors all stem from a human donor in good health (CMV status not recorded). Some clones in this sample may be carry-over from other donors' samples.

This clonotype was counted a few times. The V call is TRBV4-3, the J call TRBJ2-3, with TRBD2 matching over 7 bases. The junction had 8 bases not matched to a gene; V was cut back by 4 bases and J by 10 bases. This CDR3 has 13 residues. The germline gives CDR1 LGHNA, CDR2 YSLEER. The CDR3: CASSPPSSGPQYF. In DNA form, the CDR3 reads TGCGCCAGCAGCCCACCTTCTAGCGGCCCGCAGTATTTT.

The J gene is TRBJ2-1, the V gene TRBV4-1, with 8 bases matching TRBD1. The V gene's germline CDR1 is MGHRA and CDR2 YSYEKL. Trimming took 0 bases from V and 5 from J; bases not matched to a gene: 6. The CDR3 has 16 amino acids. CDR3 DNA sequence: TGCGCCAGCAGCCAAGAAAGAGGACAGGGTAACAATGAGCAGTTCTTC. It yields the protein CASSQERGQGNNEQFF.

The chain is built from TRBV19 and TRBJ1-3; D gene unclear. From germline, CDR1 is LNHDA and CDR2 SQIVND (reference sequence). This CDR3 is built from 15 residues. Trimming shortened V by 5 bases and J by 0 bases, and 11 bases separated the two germline ends. CDR3 residues: CASSSAGSSGNTIYF. In nucleotides, the CDR3 is TGTGCCAGTAGTTCCGCAGGCTCCTCTGGAAACACCATATATTTT. Using reference TRBV19 and TRBJ1-3 for the parts outside the CDR3, the full variable domain is DGGITQSPKYLFRKEGQNVTLSCEQNLNHDAMYWYRQDPGQGLRLIYYSQIVNDFQKGDIAEGYSVSREKKESFPLTVTSAQKNPTAFYLCASSSAGSSGNTIYFGEGSWLTVV.

This clonotype was detected only a few times. The rearrangement links TRBV4-1 to TRBJ2-1; 12 positions match TRBD2. The J segment lost 2 bases and the V segment lost 4 bases, leaving 9 bases of the junction unmatched. The CDR3 runs to 18 residues. CDR1 MGHRA and CDR2 YSYEKL come from the germline V gene. The CDR3 nucleotides are TGCGCCAGCAGCCGCAGTCTAGCGGGGGGGCTACCCTACAATGAGCAGTTCTTC. This encodes CASSRSLAGGLPYNEQFF.

This rearrangement joins TRBV7-9 to TRBJ2-6, with unresolved D. Germline CDR1 and CDR2: SEHNR and FQNEAQ (reference sequence). There are 15 residues in the CDR3. Trimming pared 5 bases from V and 0 bases from J, leaving 8 bases between. DNA of the CDR3: TGTGCCAGCAGCAACCGAGACTCTGGGGCCAACGTCCTGACTTTC. This translates into CASSNRDSGANVLTF.

This clonotype was observed a few times. The V and J genes are TRBV7-9 and TRBJ2-2; 8 bases are shared with TRBD2. This CDR3 is built from 16 residues. The germline gives CDR1 SEHNR, CDR2 FQNEAQ (reference sequence). Unmatched junction bases numbered 5, after V lost 4 bases and J lost 1 base. CDR3 DNA: TGTGCCAGCAGCTCCAGACTAGCGCGGAACACCGGGGAGCTGTTTTTT. Its protein is CASSSRLARNTGELFF.

The V call is TRBV6-5, the J call TRBJ2-5; the D call may be TRBD1 or TRBD2 (6 bases each). Trimming left V 4 bases short and J 4 bases short, with 16 bases between. CDR3 size: 15 residues. The germline V gene has CDR1 MNHEY and CDR2 SVGAGI. DNA for the CDR3: TGTGCCAGCAGTTTCTCAGGGGCCGGGGGAGAGACCCAGTACTTC. This encodes CASSFSGAGGETQYF.

The chain couples TRBV12-3 or TRBV12-4 to TRBJ2-5; D remains ambiguous. The V and J ends lost 8 bases and 5 bases respectively, with 15 bases between them. This CDR3 has 13 amino acids. The CDR3 region is CASGIAPTETQYF. The CDR3 bases are TGTGCCAGCGGAATAGCACCCACGGAGACCCAGTACTTC.

The chain recombines TRBV15 with TRBJ2-7; TRBD2 matches at 15 bases. CDR1 LNHNV and CDR2 YYDKDF come from the germline V gene (reference sequence). V lost 0 bases, J lost 2 bases, and 8 bases stayed unmatched. This CDR3 contains 19 residues. The DNA for the CDR3 is TGTGCCACCAGCAGAGATAGGACTAGCGGGGGGGCCCGGGCCTACGAGCAGTACGTC. This codes for CATSRDRTSGGARAYEQYV.

This clonotype was seen ten or more times. The chain employs TRBV28 and TRBJ1-5, with 7 positions matching TRBD1. This CDR3 has 15 residues. The germline V gene has CDR1 MDHEN and CDR2 SYDVKM. The junction had 8 bases not matched to a gene; V was cut back by 4 bases and J by 5 bases. The CDR3 DNA is TGTGCCAGCAGTTCCCGACAGGGAGGAGATCAGCCCCAGCATTTT. It translates to CASSSRQGGDQPQHF.

A remark on this clonotype: At one end the junction does not follow the germline gene, possibly because of a read error. This sequence joins TRBV19 and TRBJ1-6; TRBD1 is a possible D gene (6 bases). Germline CDR1 LNHDA, CDR2 SQIVND (reference sequence). The CDR3 runs to 15 residues. CDR3 in amino acids: CASSIAQGGSSPLYF. The CDR3 bases are TGTGCCAGTAGTATAGCACAGGGTGGGAGTTCACCCCTCTACTTT.

This clonotype has a handful of counts. The chain uses TRBV15 and TRBJ2-7, with a weak D call TRBD2 (6 bases). V shed 1 base and J shed 9 bases, with 19 bases lying between them. CDR1 and CDR2 (germline): LNHNV, YYDKDF (reference sequence). This CDR3 region has 15 residues. The DNA of the CDR3 is TGTGCCACCAGCAGAGCGGCCGTCCCCCTGGGAGGGCAGTACTTC. Amino acid sequence: CATSRAAVPLGGQYF.

As regards this clonotype: This clone may be a read error of a much larger clone one base away. The chain joins TRBV7-2 to TRBJ1-2, with 9 bases identical to TRBD1. This CDR3 is 17 amino acids long. The V segment lost 10 bases and the J segment 2 bases; nucleotides outside the gene matches: 17. Looked up from germline, CDR1 is SGHTA and CDR2 is FQGNSA. In DNA form, the CDR3 reads TGTGCCAACATTCATCCGGGACAGGGCTTCGGGAACTATGGCTACACCTTC. Amino acid sequence: CANIHPGQGFGNYGYTF. Full variable domain (rest looked up from reference TRBV7-2 and TRBJ1-2): GAGVSQSPSNKVTEKGKDVELRCDPISGHTALYWYRQSLGQGLEFLIYFQGNSAPDKSGLPSDRFSAERTGGSVSTLTIQRTQQEDSAVYLCANIHPGQGFGNYGYTFGSGTRLTVV.

The chain recombines TRBV14 with TRBJ2-1; D perhaps matches TRBD2 (6 bases). Germline V CDR1 and CDR2: SGHDN, FVKESK. CDR3 length equals 17 residues. With 2 bases removed from V and 2 bases from J, the gap between germline ends came to 16 bases. The CDR3 sequence: CASSQRRRDLTYNEQFF. DNA for the CDR3: TGTGCCAGCAGCCAACGCCGGAGGGACCTTACCTACAATGAGCAGTTCTTC. Supplemented by reference TRBV14 and TRBJ2-1, the full variable domain reads EAGVTQFPSHSVIEKGQTVTLRCDPISGHDNLYWYRRVMGKEIKFLLHFVKESKQDESGMPNNRFLAERTGGTYSTLKVQPAELEDSGVYFCASSQRRRDLTYNEQFFGPGTRLTVL.

The genes are TRBV5-4 and TRBJ2-7; D is undetermined. Between the trimmed V and J ends, which lost 3 bases and 6 bases, there was a span of 13 bases. The CDR3 loop spans 13 amino acids. Germline CDR1 is SGHNT and CDR2 is YYREEE (reference sequence). In DNA form, the CDR3 reads TGTGCCAGCAGCTCCCAAGGGTTTCTCGAGCAGTACGTC. This encodes CASSSQGFLEQYV.

The V call is TRBV2, the J call TRBJ1-2, with a possible D match to TRBD1 (6 bases). CDR1 SNHLY and CDR2 FYNNEI come from the germline V gene. V shed 8 bases and J shed 5 bases, with 15 bases lying between them. CDR3 length: 13 residues. CDR3 region: CASPGGQSYGYTF. CDR3 nucleotide sequence: TGTGCCAGCCCCGGCGGACAGAGTTATGGCTACACCTTC.

This clonotype was picked up a small number of times. This chain links TRBV2 with TRBJ2-1, with a possible D match to TRBD1 (5 bases). The V end lost 3 bases, the J end lost 6 bases, and 9 bases lay between the germline ends. This CDR3 spans 13 amino acids. The germline V gene encodes CDR1 SNHLY and CDR2 FYNNEI. CDR3: CASSDGRGNEQFF. CDR3 DNA: TGTGCCAGCAGTGATGGAAGGGGCAATGAGCAGTTCTTC.

This clonotype appeared a few times. The chain carries TRBV10-3 and TRBJ1-1; 7 positions agree with TRBD1. V was pared by 1 base and J by 3 bases, with 5 bases of the junction left unmatched. Germline loops: CDR1 ENHRY, CDR2 SYGVKD. This CDR3 contains 15 residues. The CDR3 DNA is TGTGCCATCAGTGAGTTTAGACAGGGAGACACTGAAGCTTTCTTT. Translated, it gives CAISEFRQGDTEAFF.

This clonotype was observed a few times. This sequence joins TRBV20-1 and TRBJ2-1, with a weak D call TRBD2 (5 bases). The CDR3 extends over 14 amino acids. Trimming removed 2 bases from V and 6 bases from J, with 14 bases in between. The germline V gene encodes CDR1 DFQATT and CDR2 SNEGSKA (reference sequence). The CDR3 here is CSARFPGESNEQFF. In DNA form, the CDR3 reads TGCAGTGCTAGATTCCCCGGGGAGTCCAATGAGCAGTTCTTC.

This clonotype was seen at least ten times. CDR3 amino acids: CASSLWGRETQYF. The CDR3 bases are TGTGCCAGCAGTTTGTGGGGACGAGAGACCCAGTACTTC. The J gene is TRBJ2-5, the V gene TRBV28, with D possibly called TRBD1 or TRBD2 (5 bases each). Germline CDR1 MDHEN, CDR2 SYDVKM. Deletions cut 3 bases from V and 4 bases from J, with 9 bases between. There are 13 residues in the CDR3. Looking up the rest from reference TRBV28 and TRBJ2-5 gives the full variable domain: DVKVTQSSRYLVKRTGEKVFLECVQDMDHENMFWYRQDPGLGLRLIYFSYDVKMKEKGDIPEGYSVSREKKERFSLILESASTNQTSMYLCASSLWGRETQYFGPGTRLLVL.

This clonotype has a handful of counts. The V gene is TRBV7-9, the J gene TRBJ1-4; TRBD1 matches at 9 bases. The V gene's germline CDR1 is SEHNR and CDR2 FQNEAQ (reference sequence). The CDR3 has 12 residues. The J segment lost 13 bases and the V segment lost 4 bases, leaving 4 bases of the junction unmatched. CDR3 region: CASSSGQGGLFF. CDR3 nucleotides: TGTGCCAGCAGCTCGGGACAGGGCGGACTGTTTTTT.

The chain has TRBV18 and TRBJ2-3, with 9 bases that match TRBD2. The CDR3 is 18 residues long. Trimming removed 3 bases from V and 4 bases from J; junction bases left unmatched: 14. CDR1 is KGHSH, CDR2 LQKENI, per germline. CDR3 sequence (DNA): TGTGCCAGCTCACCGGAGACTAGCGGTAGACTCCAGGCAGATACGCAGTATTTT. Its translation is CASSPETSGRLQADTQYF.

The chain carries TRBV28 and TRBJ2-2; D remains unclear. Trimming left V 7 bases short and J 0 bases short, with 12 bases between. CDR1 and CDR2 (germline): MDHEN, SYDVKM. The CDR3 is made up of 15 amino acids. This chain's CDR3 is CASNRPWANTGELFF. The DNA of the CDR3 is TGTGCCAGCAATCGCCCGTGGGCGAACACCGGGGAGCTGTTTTTT.

The chain links TRBV27 to TRBJ2-3; D ambiguous. V was trimmed by 6 bases and J by 2 bases, leaving 15 bases between them. The CDR3 is 15 residues long. CDR1 MNHEY and CDR2 SMNVEV come from the germline V gene (reference sequence). The CDR3 coding sequence is TGTGCCAGCAGGCCCCATGTAGGGATCACAGATACGCAGTATTTT. Translating it yields CASRPHVGITDTQYF.

This clonotype was observed a handful of times. The rearrangement links TRBV9 to TRBJ1-2, with 7 bases matching TRBD1. From germline, CDR1 is SGDLS and CDR2 YYNGEE. Trimming took 2 bases from V and 3 from J; bases not matched to a gene: 13. The CDR3 loop spans 17 amino acids. The CDR3 reads CASSVTHRGRFDYGYTF. In DNA, the CDR3 is TGTGCCAGCAGCGTGACCCATAGGGGGCGATTTGACTATGGCTACACCTTC. The full variable domain, completed using reference TRBV9 and TRBJ1-2, is DSGVTQTPKHLITATGQRVTLRCSPRSGDLSVYWYQQSLDQGLQFLIQYYNGEERAKGNILERFSAQQFPDLHSELNLSSLELGDSALYFCASSVTHRGRFDYGYTFGSGTRLTVV.

This sequence joins TRBV5-6 and TRBJ1-3; D call uncertain. CDR1 SGHDT and CDR2 YYEEEE come from the germline V gene. The CDR3 length is 15 residues. With 2 bases removed from V and 4 bases from J, the gap between germline ends came to 13 bases. The CDR3 coding sequence is TGTGCCAGCAGCTTCTGGAGGCCCTGGGGAAACACCATATATTTT. Its protein product is CASSFWRPWGNTIYF.

This clonotype appeared a few times. The V gene is TRBV7-6, the J gene TRBJ2-2; 7 nucleotides agree with TRBD2. Trimming removed 6 bases from V and 5 bases from J; junction bases left unmatched: 15. This CDR3 spans 17 amino acids. Germline loops: CDR1 SGHVS, CDR2 FNYEAQ. The CDR3 DNA sequence: TGTGCCAGCAGTCAACGACCCAGGGAGGGCAGGACCGGGGAGCTGTTTTTT. Translation: CASSQRPREGRTGELFF.

The V call is TRBV13, the J call TRBJ1-1; 7 bases are shared with TRBD1. V lost 5 bases and J lost 8; bases outside the gene matches: 2. The CDR3 loop spans 11 amino acids. The V gene's germline CDR1 is PRHDT and CDR2 FYEKMQ (reference sequence). The CDR3 DNA is TGTGCCAGCAGCATGACAGGGGAAGCTTTCTTT. Its translation: CASSMTGEAFF.